The following is a T cell receptor beta chain sequence with its context. Antigen unknown. These data belong to a study of OX40 agonist ivuxolimab in advanced cancers. The wider study: Cohort: approximately 83% men, mean age approximately 60, aged roughly 23 to 79. Prior therapy, whether anti-PD-1, anti-PD-L1 or anti-CTLA-4, was allowed, and roughly 40% had some.

TCRdb's table, derived via immunoSEQ multiplex PCR, lists solely in-frame clones and lacks some. The sample contains some 16,000 clones, roughly 86% of which appear only once. CDR3 size: 15 residues. Deletions cut 4 bases from V and 4 bases from J, with 17 bases between. CDR1 is LGHNA, CDR2 YNFKEQ, per germline. Study-wide points: Also showing low normalized T-cell clonal expansion were some of the nonresponders.

The sample consisted of CD4+ or CD8+ T cells sorted from blood, taken in a trial of the OX40 agonist ivuxolimab. V is TRBV4-2 and J is TRBJ2-7; D might be TRBD1 (5 bases). This receptor was obtained from an adult with an advanced solid tumor such as melanoma, head and neck, liver or kidney cancer. For the CDR3, the DNA is TGTGCCAGCAGCCCCGGAAGGGGCGCAGGATACGAGCAGTACTTC. It translates to CASSPGRGAGYEQYF.